This T cell receptor beta chain was obtained from a study of shared clonotypes between healthy human individuals. Turning to the study itself: A donor's plate count was three for CD4 naive and three for CD4 memory; CD8 naive had two and CD8 memory one.

Division of CD4+ cells produced a CD45RA+ naive subset and a CD45RA-negative memory subset. Deletions cut 5 bases from V and 3 bases from J, with 14 bases between. The CDR3 runs to 14 residues. CDR1 KGHSH and CDR2 LQKENI come from the germline V gene. Clones were read by immunoSEQ multiplex PCR, and TCRdb kept only the in-frame ones, dropping some. The data contain a few million clones, around 90% of them singletons. This clone has only a few counts. This sequence was found in a man between 18 and 29 years old in good health. The sample consisted of naive CD4+ T cells sorted from blood. The subset: CD45RA+ positively selected. This chain uses TRBV18 with TRBJ2-7; unclear D gene. The CDR3 protein is CASSSPTMDYEQYF. The CDR3 DNA reads TGTGCCAGCTCATCTCCTACGATGGACTACGAGCAGTACTTC.